This T cell receptor (beta chain) was identified during a study of blood T cell repertoires in COVID-19. Study overall: Samples taken during acute and convalescent COVID-19 were collected in the United States, Italy and Spain. The analysed material was cDNA or gDNA that came from T cells, B-cell-depleted T cells, or PBMCs.

The CDR3 is made up of 12 amino acids. The V end lost 5 bases, the J end lost 6 bases, and 11 bases lay between the germline ends. The germline V gene encodes CDR1 SGHRS and CDR2 YFSETQ. Original processing methods: Amplification of reference gene primers provided the estimated nucleated cell counts. Profiled with immunoSEQ multiplex PCR; TCRdb holds only in-frame clones, not every one. The V and J calls and clone size were taken over from that table, and D and trimming were inferred from the DNA. This sample has approximately 150,000 clones; roughly 84% occur once, and the top ten carry 0.8% to 1.2%.

The V call is TRBV5-1, the J call TRBJ1-2, with a tentative D call TRBD1 (5 bases). The TCR was taken from a man aged 40-55 years with acute or convalescent COVID-19. The sample comprised peripheral blood. Written as DNA, the CDR3 is TGCGCCAGCAGGCGGGGCAAGGATGGCTACACCTTC. Translation gives CASRRGKDGYTF.